This T cell receptor (beta chain) was identified in a study of blood T cell repertoires in COVID-19. For the study at large: The origin of the acute and convalescent COVID-19 samples was the United States, Italy and Spain. PBMCs, B-cell-depleted T cells, or T cells were the source of the cDNA or gDNA that made up the material.

TCRdb keeps only in-frame clones here, not all; method: immunoSEQ multiplex PCR. Of 200,000 to 250,000 clones listed, roughly 85% are singletons. This clone was observed a single time. V lost 0 bases to trimming and J lost 5 bases, with 15 bases between them. CDR1 and CDR2 from the germline V gene are MNHEY and SVGAGI. This CDR3 is 16 amino acids long. This receptor was taken from a man aged 50 to 59 who had recovered from COVID-19. Sequencing input: peripheral blood. The V and J genes are TRBV6-5 and TRBJ2-3, with D maybe TRBD2 (7 bases). CDR3 loop: CASSYSGGGPVDTQYF. DNA of the CDR3: TGTGCCAGCAGTTACTCAGGGGGAGGGCCGGTAGATACGCAGTATTTT.